The source of this T cell receptor beta chain is a study of T-cell reconstitution after alpha-beta-depleted transplantation in children. Overall study results and limits: There were some patients whose high TCRbeta diversity at day 60 came from surviving recipient T cells and thymic progenitors. T-cell numbers and diversity one year post-transplant derived largely from freshly generated T cells. Approximately two months post-transplant, alpha-beta T cells reportedly originated from several hundred expanded graft clones.

The CDR3 has 16 residues. The germline V and J ends were trimmed by 0 bases and 0 bases, with 10 bases remaining between them. CDR1 is MGHRA, CDR2 YSYEKL, per germline. Researchers prepared the TCRbeta library using unique molecular identifiers, the study reports. Via MiXCR, TCRdb re-called the PCR reads, giving one row per CDR3 protein. The sample yields about 250,000 distinct CDR3 sequences, more than 20% seen once. This clonotype came up a few times. The antigen remains undetermined. The gene calls are TRBV4-1 and TRBJ2-3, with a possible D match to TRBD2 (6 bases). This receptor was obtained from a female patient aged 2-9 years who had a stem cell transplant for congenital amegakaryocytic thrombocytopenia, so the T cells may come from the graft donor. The material sequenced was PBMCs, mostly from graft donor cells, taken 360 days after TCRalphabeta/CD19-depleted stem cell transplant. The chain's CDR3 is CASSQDRAGSTDTQYF. The CDR3 region has the DNA TGCGCCAGCAGCCAAGATAGGGCGGGAAGCACAGATACGCAGTATTTT.